This passage covers 5 T cell receptor beta chains from one sample sequenced in a study of shared clonotypes between healthy human individuals. Profiling relied on immunoSEQ multiplex PCR, and the TCRdb table lists in-frame clones only, not all of them. Among 2,500,000 or so clones listed, 80% to 95% were seen once. The specimen was naive CD4+ T cells from PBMCs. As for subset: CD45RA+ positively selected. These receptors came from a man younger than 30 in good health. Some clones in this sample may be carry-over from other donors' samples.

V is TRBV6-6 and J is TRBJ2-5; the match to TRBD1 covers 7 bases. The germline V gene encodes CDR1 MNHNY and CDR2 SVGAGI (reference sequence). The CDR3 has 12 amino acids. V lost 5 bases to trimming and J lost 5 bases; unmatched junction nucleotides: 2. The CDR3 sequence: CASSAQGETQYF. DNA for the CDR3: TGTGCCAGCAGTGCACAGGGGGAGACCCAGTACTTC.

The chain is built from TRBV2 and TRBJ2-5; 10 bases match TRBD1. Unmatched junction bases numbered 4, after V lost 9 bases and J lost 3 bases. This CDR3 region has 13 residues. Germline lookup yields CDR1 SNHLY and CDR2 FYNNEI. CDR3 sequence reads: CASDRGREETQYF. Written as DNA, the CDR3 is TGTGCCAGTGACAGGGGGCGCGAAGAGACCCAGTACTTC.

The J gene is TRBJ2-2, the V gene TRBV10-1; the match to TRBD1 covers 7 bases. In germline, CDR1 is WNHNN, CDR2 SYGVQD (reference sequence). With 8 bases clipped from V and 1 base from J, the junction kept 7 bases outside the gene matches. The CDR3 runs to 15 residues. CDR3 sequence: CASAPGQMNTGELFF. The CDR3 DNA reads TGCGCCAGCGCACCGGGACAGATGAACACCGGGGAGCTGTTTTTT.

This clone was detected once. The rearrangement uses TRBV7-9 and TRBJ2-7; no clear D. CDR1 SEHNR and CDR2 FQNEAQ come from the germline V gene (reference sequence). V was cut by 0 bases and J by 0 bases, with 6 bases left in between. The CDR3 is made up of 14 amino acids. The CDR3 reads CASSLASSSYEQYF. CDR3 in DNA: TGTGCCAGCAGCTTAGCGTCGAGCTCCTACGAGCAGTACTTC.

The chain employs TRBV9 and TRBJ2-1, with unresolved D. CDR1 is SGDLS, CDR2 YYNGEE, per germline. V lost 2 bases and J lost 4, with 16 bases in between. This CDR3 has 16 amino acids. As DNA, the CDR3 is TGTGCCAGCAGCGTGAGCCCCACCCCGGGTTACAATGAGCAGTTCTTC. Translation gives CASSVSPTPGYNEQFF.